This T cell receptor beta chain was captured by sequencing in a study of response to subunit inactivated influenza vaccine (dated by TCRdb to the late 2010s). Regarding the research as a whole: The study used deep quantitative T cell receptor repertoire profiling to track responses to a trivalent subunit inactivated influenza vaccine. Broad study findings and their caveats: According to the authors, only a limited number of new T cells may be recruited by each seasonal influenza vaccination.

The CDR3 holds 14 amino acids from the cysteine to the phenylalanine. Kept here is only the CDR3 DNA, which spans 42 bases and is read in frame from base 1. V drops 6 bases and J drops 8 bases, leaving 19 bases in between. Comments on this clonotype: What antigen it recognizes has not been identified. No base quality values were provided; no much bigger clone lies one nucleotide off.

Library preparation used RT-PCR. The listed sequencing device is Illumina HiSeq 2500. The raw public reads went through TCRdb reprocessing: fastp at Q25, MiXCR clone calling, in-frame beta chains kept. CDR3 protein sequences are deduplicated, and each keeps its most common genes and DNA. The sample table holds over 750,000 distinct CDR3 sequences, of which 21% were seen once. Clones ranked in the top ten supply approximately 10% of the sample. The source is a man aged 50-60 years who received an inactivated influenza vaccine. Donor details come from another sample of the same person, matched by shared clones. The chain joins TRBV12-3 or TRBV12-4 to TRBJ1-2, with no D gene named confidently. The starting material was PBMCs from blood, obtained more than 4 days after vaccination. The nucleotides read TGTGCCAGCAGCTACGGTGTTAGCCCCTCGGGCTACACCTTC. Protein translation: CASSYGVSPSGYTF.